Detailed here is one T cell receptor beta chain. Its antigen is currently unknown. The germline gives CDR1 SGHTS, CDR2 YDEGEE. The CDR3 totals 13 residues. Trimming left V 4 bases short and J 7 bases short, with 12 bases between. The data derive from a study of shared clonotypes between healthy human individuals. Study-level results: Among donors, the sharing of clonotypes was expected to be influenced by sequencing depth. Unshared clonotypes carried lower generation probabilities than those common to all four donors. The study found approximately 5% of naive CD4 clonotypes shared across several donors. Larger estimated richness was generally seen in naive subsets than in memory subsets.

Repertoires were generated with immunoSEQ multiplex PCR, while TCRdb's copy carries only in-frame clones and drops some. The top ten clones hold around 9.3% of a sample with 330,000 or so clones, less than 85% of them seen once. This TCR came from a man younger than 40 in good health. The chain couples TRBV5-8 to TRBJ2-4; D call uncertain. The sequencing input was memory CD4+ T cells sorted from blood. Subset given: CD45RA-negative fraction. As DNA, the CDR3 is TGTGCCAGCAGCCCTGGGTCTGGGAACATTCAGTACTTC. This sequence encodes CASSPGSGNIQYF.